Following are 26 T cell receptor beta chains from one sample sequenced in a study of blood T cell repertoires in COVID-19. The table came from immunoSEQ multiplex PCR; TCRdb's copy has only in-frame clones and leaves some out. The sample records under 75,000 clones, around 90% being singletons. Sample: peripheral blood. The receptors were gathered from a woman over 75 with active COVID-19.

The chain has TRBV5-4 and TRBJ2-1, with D possibly being TRBD2 (6 bases). Germline loops: CDR1 SGHNT, CDR2 YYREEE (reference sequence). CDR3 length: 14 amino acids. Trimming removed 6 bases at V and 7 bases at J, with 17 bases between. CDR3 protein: CASIQGLQGNEQFF. The CDR3 nucleotides are TGTGCCAGCATCCAGGGACTCCAAGGGAATGAGCAGTTCTTC.

This chain uses TRBV6-6 with TRBJ2-5, with D perhaps TRBD2 (5 bases). CDR1 and CDR2 (germline): MNHNY, SVGAGI (reference sequence). The length of the CDR3 is 13 residues. Trimming stripped 8 bases from V and 1 base from J, with 11 bases between. CDR3 region: CASQRATQETQYF. For the CDR3, the DNA is TGTGCCAGCCAGAGGGCTACCCAAGAGACCCAGTACTTC.

The chain employs TRBV7-6 and TRBJ2-5, with TRBD2 matching 11 bases. Germline CDR1 reads SGHVS; CDR2 reads FNYEAQ. There are 16 residues in the CDR3. After removal of 1 base from V and 2 bases from J, the junction contained 3 bases not matched to a gene. Here the CDR3 reads CASSLGASGGQETQYF. Here the CDR3 DNA reads TGTGCCAGCAGCTTAGGGGCTAGCGGGGGGCAAGAGACCCAGTACTTC.

The chain couples TRBV19 to TRBJ2-2; tentative D call: TRBD1 (6 bases). V was trimmed by 5 bases and J by 6 bases, leaving 10 bases between them. The germline V gene encodes CDR1 LNHDA and CDR2 SQIVND (reference sequence). This CDR3 is 13 amino acids long. The CDR3 loop is CASSLGQPGELFF. CDR3 DNA: TGTGCCAGTAGTTTAGGACAGCCCGGGGAGCTGTTTTTT.

The rearrangement uses TRBV7-9 and TRBJ1-4, with D uncertain. This CDR3 is built from 12 residues. Germline V gene sequence: CDR1 SEHNR, CDR2 FQNEAQ (reference sequence). The germline V and J ends were trimmed by 3 bases and 7 bases, with 6 bases remaining between them. This chain's CDR3 is CASSFSSEKLFF. For the CDR3, the DNA is TGTGCCAGCAGCTTCTCGAGTGAAAAACTGTTTTTT.

This chain joins TRBV5-1 and TRBJ2-3, with D maybe TRBD2 (6 bases). The CDR3 length is 14 residues. V was cut by 3 bases and J by 6 bases, with 14 bases left in between. CDR1 SGHRS and CDR2 YFSETQ come from the germline V gene. The CDR3 region is CASSWGVSGDTQYF. The CDR3 nucleotides are TGCGCCAGCAGCTGGGGGGTCAGCGGGGATACGCAGTATTTT. Based on the CDR3 plus reference TRBV5-1 and TRBJ2-3, the full variable domain is KAGVTQTPRYLIKTRGQQVTLSCSPISGHRSVSWYQQTPGQGLQFLFEYFSETQRNKGNFPGRFSGRQFSNSRSEMNVSTLELGDSALYLCASSWGVSGDTQYFGPGTRLTVL.

This clone was seen only a few times. V and J are TRBV19 and TRBJ1-5, with TRBD1 as a possible D gene (6 bases). V gave up 5 bases and J gave up 4 bases, with 24 bases separating them. The CDR3 sequence is 18 residues long. Germline V lookup: CDR1 LNHDA, CDR2 SQIVND (reference sequence). The CDR3 region has the DNA TGTGCCAGTAGTCCGACGTACAGGGCTCGGCAGGGGAATCAGCCCCAGCATTTT. It translates to CASSPTYRARQGNQPQHF. The full variable domain, in which reference TRBV19 and TRBJ1-5 provide the parts outside the CDR3, is DGGITQSPKYLFRKEGQNVTLSCEQNLNHDAMYWYRQDPGQGLRLIYYSQIVNDFQKGDIAEGYSVSREKKESFPLTVTSAQKNPTAFYLCASSPTYRARQGNQPQHFGDGTRLSIL.

In this sample, this clone turned up once. The CDR3, as DNA: TGTGCCAGCAGCTTGTCACTAGACACAGATACGCAGTATTTT. Residues: CASSLSLDTDTQYF. The chain is built from TRBV5-4 and TRBJ2-3; D may be TRBD2 (5 bases). Germline V CDR1 and CDR2: SGHNT, YYREEE (reference sequence). The CDR3 contains 14 residues. Trimming stripped 1 base from V and 2 bases from J, with 8 bases between.

This clone rates as medium-sized. The chain has TRBV10-3 and TRBJ2-5; weak D call: TRBD2 (6 bases). This CDR3 contains 13 residues. Germline lookup yields CDR1 ENHRY and CDR2 SYGVKD. Between the trimmed V and J ends, which lost 5 bases and 5 bases, there was a span of 12 bases. The CDR3 bases are TGTGCCATCAGTACGACTAGTACGGAGACCCAGTACTTC. Encoded protein: CAISTTSTETQYF.

This clone has more than one count but fewer than ten. CDR3 sequence: CAWSALYAYEQYF. The CDR3 region has the DNA TGTGCCTGGAGTGCCCTATATGCCTACGAGCAGTACTTC. The V call is TRBV30, the J call TRBJ2-7; D is ambiguous. The ends were cut back, 1 base at V and 2 bases at J, with 9 bases in the middle. The CDR3 runs to 13 residues. The germline gives CDR1 GTSNPN, CDR2 SVGIG (reference sequence).

The rearrangement joins TRBV6-2 or TRBV6-3 to TRBJ2-1; 12 bases align to TRBD2. Germline CDR1 and CDR2: MNHEY and SVGEGT. This CDR3 is 15 amino acids long. Trimming cost V 2 bases and J 8 bases; bases outside gene matches: 4. The DNA for the CDR3 is TGTGCCAGCAGTTACCACCTAGCGGGGGGGTATGAGCAGTTCTTC. Its translation is CASSYHLAGGYEQFF.

The V call is TRBV7-9, the J call TRBJ2-3; D not certain. The ends were cut back, 3 bases at V and 0 bases at J, with 4 bases in the middle. From germline, CDR1 is SEHNR and CDR2 FQNEAQ (reference sequence). The CDR3 has 13 amino acids. The CDR3 DNA reads as TGTGCCAGCAGCTTCGAGAGCACAGATACGCAGTATTTT. Translated: CASSFESTDTQYF.

With regard to this clone: At one boundary the junction diverges from the germline segment, which might be a read error. The J gene is TRBJ1-4, the V gene TRBV29-1; 8 positions agree with TRBD1. This CDR3 is built from 14 residues. Germline CDR1 reads SQVTM; CDR2 reads ANQGSEA. CDR3 in amino acids: CSVEDRGIGEKLFF. CDR3 nucleotides: TGCAGCGTGGAAGACAGGGGAATTGGAGAAAAACTGTTTTTT.

V is TRBV6-5 and J is TRBJ1-2, with TRBD1 identical over 7 bases. The CDR3 length is 13 residues. The junction had 11 bases not matched to a gene; V was cut back by 4 bases and J by 12 bases. Germline values: CDR1 MNHEY, CDR2 SVGAGI. CDR3 amino acids: CASSSPQAGTDTF. In nucleotides, the CDR3 is TGTGCCAGCAGTTCCCCTCAAGCCGGGACAGACACCTTC.

The rearrangement uses TRBV5-4 and TRBJ2-3, with D maybe TRBD2 (5 bases). Germline CDR1 is SGHNT and CDR2 is YYREEE (reference sequence). The CDR3 covers 18 residues. V dropped 5 bases and J dropped 1 base, with 23 bases sitting between them. CDR3 in amino acids: CASRPGITLYAGTDTQYF. CDR3 bases: TGTGCCAGCAGACCCGGGATCACCCTCTATGCCGGCACAGATACGCAGTATTTT.

J is TRBJ2-2 and V is TRBV19; 7 nucleotides line up with TRBD1. Germline values: CDR1 LNHDA, CDR2 SQIVND (reference sequence). The CDR3 runs to 14 residues. J gave up 1 base and V 10 bases, and 6 bases lay outside the gene matches. The CDR3 DNA is TGTGCCACCTCAGGGACAGTGAACACCGGGGAGCTGTTTTTT. Its translation: CATSGTVNTGELFF. Combining the CDR3 with reference TRBV19 and TRBJ2-2 gives the whole variable domain DGGITQSPKYLFRKEGQNVTLSCEQNLNHDAMYWYRQDPGQGLRLIYYSQIVNDFQKGDIAEGYSVSREKKESFPLTVTSAQKNPTAFYLCATSGTVNTGELFFGEGSRLTVL.

This clone was counted once. This chain connects TRBV6-1 to TRBJ1-2, with TRBD1 as a possible D gene (6 bases). The CDR3 loop spans 13 amino acids. The V end was cut by 1 base, the J end by 8 bases, with 11 bases between. Looked up from germline, CDR1 is MNHNS and CDR2 is SASEGT. The CDR3 is CASSEVGGGGYTF. The CDR3 DNA sequence: TGTGCCAGCAGTGAAGTAGGGGGTGGAGGCTACACCTTC.

The chain recombines TRBV15 with TRBJ2-1, with 8 bases matching TRBD2. This CDR3 comprises 15 residues. With 5 bases clipped from V and 5 bases from J, the junction kept 8 bases outside the gene matches. The germline V gene has CDR1 LNHNV and CDR2 YYDKDF (reference sequence). The CDR3, as DNA: TGTGCCACCAGCGGTAGTCTAGCGGGCCACAATGAGCAGTTCTTC. Encoded protein: CATSGSLAGHNEQFF.

The CDR3 DNA reads TGTGCCAGCTCACCTGGGACTAGCTACGAGCAGTACTTC. It yields the protein CASSPGTSYEQYF. The rearrangement links TRBV18 to TRBJ2-7; 8 nucleotides align to TRBD2. CDR1 KGHSH and CDR2 LQKENI come from the germline V gene. V shed 3 bases, J shed 3 bases, and the junction held 1 base outside the gene matches. The CDR3 covers 13 residues.

The chain combines TRBV6-2 or TRBV6-3 with TRBJ2-2, with 9 bases matching TRBD2. CDR1 and CDR2 (germline): MNHEY, SVGEGT. The CDR3 runs 18 residues. V was pared by 4 bases and J by 0 bases, with 9 bases of the junction left unmatched. The CDR3 DNA reads TGTGCCAGCAGTTCCCGATTAGCGGGGGAGACGAACACCGGGGAGCTGTTTTTT. Residues: CASSSRLAGETNTGELFF.

The V and J genes are TRBV7-9 and TRBJ2-6, with 9 bases that match TRBD1. V shed 5 bases and J 4 bases; nucleotides not matched to a gene: 9. Germline V gene sequence: CDR1 SEHNR, CDR2 FQNEAQ (reference sequence). The CDR3 totals 17 residues. The CDR3 DNA sequence: TGTGCCAGCAGCCGGACAGGGGTTATTACGGGGGCCAACGTCCTGACTTTC. This codes for CASSRTGVITGANVLTF.

The chain uses TRBV19 and TRBJ1-5; 8 bases line up with TRBD1. Germline V gene data show CDR1 as LNHDA and CDR2 as SQIVND (reference sequence). The ends lost 5 bases at V and 6 bases at J; junction bases unmatched: 9. The CDR3 extends over 15 amino acids. For the CDR3, the DNA is TGTGCCAGTAGTGTCTCAGGGGGCGGGGGTCAGCCCCAGCATTTT. It yields the protein CASSVSGGGGQPQHF.

This rearrangement joins TRBV6-5 to TRBJ2-7, with D possibly being TRBD2 (6 bases). The CDR3 consists of 14 residues. CDR1 MNHEY and CDR2 SVGAGI come from the germline V gene. Trimming removed 5 bases at V and 3 bases at J, with 14 bases between. The CDR3 DNA follows: TGTGCCAGCAGTCTCCGGGACGGGGGCTACGAGCAGTACTTC. Translated, it gives CASSLRDGGYEQYF.

Only one count was recorded for this clone. The CDR3 is CASSWGSYEQYF. CDR3 DNA sequence: TGTGCCAGCAGTTGGGGCAGCTACGAGCAGTACTTC. The V call is TRBV6-2 or TRBV6-3, the J call TRBJ2-7; possible D gene TRBD1, 5 bases. The germline CDR1 and CDR2 sequences are MNHEY and SVGEGT. The CDR3 loop spans 12 amino acids. The V end was cut by 4 bases, the J end by 3 bases, with 7 bases between.

The V and J genes are TRBV11-2 and TRBJ2-3, with 8 bases matching TRBD1. J was trimmed by 4 bases and V by 4 bases; bases with no gene match: 4. The CDR3 contains 14 residues. Germline CDR1 SGHAT, CDR2 FQNNGV. CDR3 sequence reads: CASSSMTGADTQYF. DNA for the CDR3: TGTGCCAGCAGCTCTATGACAGGGGCAGATACGCAGTATTTT. Full variable domain (outside the CDR3, taken from reference TRBV11-2 and TRBJ2-3): EAGVAQSPRYKIIEKRQSVAFWCNPISGHATLYWYQQILGQGPKLLIQFQNNGVVDDSQLPKDRFSAERLKGVDSTLKIQPAKLEDSAVYLCASSSMTGADTQYFGPGTRLTVL.

This clone has only one observation. This rearrangement joins TRBV19 to TRBJ2-4; 8 nucleotides line up with TRBD1. Germline V gene sequence: CDR1 LNHDA, CDR2 SQIVND (reference sequence). V was clipped by 1 base and J by 7 bases; unmatched bases: 3. There are 14 residues in the CDR3. Written as DNA, the CDR3 is TGTGCCAGTAGTATAGGTAGACAGGGGAACATTCAGTACTTC. Its translation is CASSIGRQGNIQYF.